The T cell receptor (beta chain) under discussion was sequenced for a study of blood T cell repertoires in COVID-19. The authors' processing: Researchers report that nucleated cell counts were estimated from reference gene primer amplification. Sequencing used immunoSEQ multiplex PCR; TCRdb keeps in-frame clones, though not all of them. V and J calls plus clone size are reproduced from that table; the DNA served to infer D and trimming. The sample has tens of thousands of clones, roughly 84% seen once; the top ten hold over 25%. J lost 0 bases, V lost 3 bases, and 5 bases had no gene match. The CDR3 spans 16 residues. Looked up from germline, CDR1 is SGHDT and CDR2 is YYEEEE.

V gene TRBV5-6 combines with J gene TRBJ1-4, with 7 bases fitting TRBD1. Sequencing was carried out using peripheral blood. This clonotype originated in a human donor in a cohort sampled during active COVID-19. The CDR3 region is CASSSIQGATNEKLFF. The CDR3 nucleotides are TGTGCCAGCAGCTCGATCCAGGGGGCAACTAATGAAAAACTGTTTTTT.